This is a list of T cell receptor beta chains from one sample in a study of T cell responses to AZD1222 COVID-19 vaccine. Produced via immunoSEQ multiplex PCR; TCRdb's table is partial and in-frame only. The table shows 84,000 or so clones, with about 86% occurring only once. Material: peripheral blood, obtained on day 0 of AZD1222 vaccination. The receptors were gathered from an adult in good health. Both conserved end residues are part of each CDR3. Each record gives: V gene, J gene, CDR3 protein.

TRBV28	TRBJ2-5	CASSSRGGPETQYF
TRBV2	TRBJ1-6	CASSEAGWAVNSPLHF
TRBV18	TRBJ2-1	CASSPASGDYNEQFF
TRBV9	TRBJ2-1	CASSVAFSYNEQFF
TRBV28	TRBJ2-7	CASSLEAYEQYF
TRBV7-7	TRBJ2-2	CASSPGAARNTGELFF
TRBV18	TRBJ2-6	CASSPSSGLSSGANVLTF
TRBV6-2/TRBV6-3	TRBJ2-2	CASSYHSRTSESLNTGELFF
TRBV27	TRBJ1-5	CASSFRPQHF
TRBV28	TRBJ1-5	CASSLYLYSNQPQHF
TRBV28	TRBJ1-1	CASSLDWGQATEAFF
TRBV6-1	TRBJ2-3	CASSEALGSGRATDTQYF
TRBV27	TRBJ2-5	CASSYGTSPRETQYF
TRBV11-3	TRBJ1-4	CASRLRGANEKLFF
TRBV25-1	TRBJ2-6	CASSHGRYGANVLTF
TRBV3-1/TRBV3-2	TRBJ1-2	CASSQGGGVGGYTF
TRBV7-2	TRBJ2-7	CASSLAANLGYEQYF
TRBV11-3	TRBJ2-3	CASSSGLAGDTDTQYF
TRBV10-1	TRBJ2-4	CASSCRDRGAKNIQYF
TRBV7-3	TRBJ2-2	CASSFPLAGGSGELFF
TRBV18	TRBJ2-3	CASSPWGLAGTDTQYF
TRBV7-9	TRBJ2-2	CASSLVGTSTGELFF
TRBV5-8	TRBJ2-7	CASSPTYEQYF
TRBV5-1	TRBJ1-2	CASSLAPGANYGYTF
TRBV30	TRBJ1-2	CAWSVSQGTYGYTF
TRBV5-8	TRBJ1-4	CASSLERGPGEKLFF
TRBV29-1	TRBJ2-5	CSVGRTSGYFQETQYF
TRBV7-2	TRBJ1-2	CASSLKGSINYGYTF
TRBV7-8	TRBJ1-1	CASSLWANTEAFF
TRBV7-2	TRBJ2-1	CASSFQSTGDPRYNEQFF
TRBV19	TRBJ2-3	CASSTFLGGGTDTQYF
TRBV29-1	TRBJ2-6	CSVDTGTGANVLTF
TRBV3-1/TRBV3-2	TRBJ2-2	CASSQWDSRTGELFF
TRBV10-3	TRBJ2-1	CAISELGTGNNEQFF
TRBV5-1	TRBJ1-1	CASSSPDLLITEAFF
TRBV10-2	TRBJ2-7	CASSETGYEQYF
TRBV7-3	TRBJ1-2	CASSFPRDLPYGYTF
TRBV7-2	TRBJ2-2	CASSSRSGRATGELFF
TRBV6-5	TRBJ2-1	CASSSSGLAGYNEQFF
TRBV29-1	TRBJ2-7	CSVVTSGSGEQYF
TRBV5-4	TRBJ2-1	CASSLTSGRDNEQFF
TRBV2	TRBJ1-4	CASSQQGSDEKLFF